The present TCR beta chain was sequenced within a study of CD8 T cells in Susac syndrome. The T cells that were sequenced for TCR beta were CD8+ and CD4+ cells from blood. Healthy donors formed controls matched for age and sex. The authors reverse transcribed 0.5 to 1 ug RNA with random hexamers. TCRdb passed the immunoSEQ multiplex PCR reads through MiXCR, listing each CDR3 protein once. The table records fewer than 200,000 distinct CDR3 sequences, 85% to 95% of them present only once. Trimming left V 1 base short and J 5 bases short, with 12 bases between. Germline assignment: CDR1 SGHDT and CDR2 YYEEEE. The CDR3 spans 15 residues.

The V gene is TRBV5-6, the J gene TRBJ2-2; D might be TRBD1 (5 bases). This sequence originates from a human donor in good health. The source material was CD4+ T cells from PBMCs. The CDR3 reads CASSLFRGITGELFF. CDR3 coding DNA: TGTGCCAGCAGCTTGTTTAGGGGAATAACCGGGGAGCTGTTTTTT.